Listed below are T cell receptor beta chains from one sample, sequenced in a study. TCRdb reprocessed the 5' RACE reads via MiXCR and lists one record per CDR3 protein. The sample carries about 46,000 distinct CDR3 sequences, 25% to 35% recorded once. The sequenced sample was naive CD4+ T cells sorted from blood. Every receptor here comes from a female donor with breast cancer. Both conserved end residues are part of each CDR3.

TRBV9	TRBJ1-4	CASSVGTGSNEKLFF
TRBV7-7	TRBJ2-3	CASSSGGGVDTQYF
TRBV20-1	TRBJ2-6	CSARTGDSGANVLTF
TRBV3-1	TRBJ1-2	CASQAGTGFGYTF
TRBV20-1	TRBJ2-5	CSAPKAGEGTQYF
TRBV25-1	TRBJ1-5	CASSGIGTATYQPQHF
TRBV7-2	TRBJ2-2	CASSLDTGELFF
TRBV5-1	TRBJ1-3	CASSRSTVTSGNTIYF
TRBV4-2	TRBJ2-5	CASSSLGPEKTQYF
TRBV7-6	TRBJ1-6	CASSREAGGSPLHF
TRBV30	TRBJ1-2	CAWSSGTAYGYTF
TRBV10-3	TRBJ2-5	CAMGGSGETQYF
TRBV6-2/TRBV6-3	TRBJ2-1	CASTHLFEGWVRREGPSSYNEQFF
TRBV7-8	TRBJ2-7	CASSSRDTVYEQYF
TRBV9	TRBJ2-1	CASSAGLGRQFF
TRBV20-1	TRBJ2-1	CSARALAGGYNEQFF
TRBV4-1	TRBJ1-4	CASSQVASREKLFF
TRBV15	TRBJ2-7	CATSGRSGYEQYF
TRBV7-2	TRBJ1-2	CASSLEVSYGYTF
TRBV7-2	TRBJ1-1	CASSSPILGAEAFF
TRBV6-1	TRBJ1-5	CASSEQGDQPQHF
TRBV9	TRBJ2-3	CASSKGLPLTQYF
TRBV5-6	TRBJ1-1	CASSLGINTEAFF
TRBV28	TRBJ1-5	CASLGQVSNQPQHF
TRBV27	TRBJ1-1	CASSLRPGTGAERRMNTEAFF
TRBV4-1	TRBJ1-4	CASSPYRQYNEKLFF
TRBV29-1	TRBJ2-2	CSVIGTGITGELFF
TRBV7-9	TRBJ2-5	CASSLEGQFQETQYF
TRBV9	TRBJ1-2	CASGVGGSGIGGYTF
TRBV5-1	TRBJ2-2	CASSFAVSNTGELFF
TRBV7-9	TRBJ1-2	CASSPDRAIGYTF
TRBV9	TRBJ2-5	CASSLYMGLAGETQYF
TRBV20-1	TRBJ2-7	CSAPGLAGGPLEQYF
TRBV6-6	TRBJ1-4	CASRPVGRNEKLLF
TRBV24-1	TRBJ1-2	CATSDLQGNYGYTF
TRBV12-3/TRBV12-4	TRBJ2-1	CASSLGTDHNEQFF
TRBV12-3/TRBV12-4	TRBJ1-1	CASTLLGGNTEAFF
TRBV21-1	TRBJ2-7	CASSLFGLGEQYF
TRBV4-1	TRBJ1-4	CASSQVNMGFRADEKLFF
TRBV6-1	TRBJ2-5	CASTGRGLGETQYF
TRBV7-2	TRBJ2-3	CASSPSRTDTQYF
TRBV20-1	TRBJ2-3	CSASERYTDTQYF
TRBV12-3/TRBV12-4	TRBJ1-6	CASSRQNNSPLHF
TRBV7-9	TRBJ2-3	CASTPGTFGDTQYF
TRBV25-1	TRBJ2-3	CASSLTGTDTQYF
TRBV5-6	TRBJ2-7	CARGSSGRFRSYEQYF
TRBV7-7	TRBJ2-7	CASSPEVLGYEQYF
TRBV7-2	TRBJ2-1	CASSSPLGGVSGPSSYNEQFF
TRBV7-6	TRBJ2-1	CASSLEGHGEQFF
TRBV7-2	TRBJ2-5	CASSSFVRRETQYF
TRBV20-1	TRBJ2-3	CSARISGGGPTDTQYF
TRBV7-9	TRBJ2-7	CASSFGLTYEQYF